The clone carrying this TCR beta chain was seen a handful of times. As yet, its antigen is unknown. The CDR3 extends over 16 amino acids. Germline V gene sequence: CDR1 MGHDK, CDR2 SYGVNS. The ends lost 9 bases at V and 7 bases at J; junction bases unmatched: 19. MiXCR, applied by TCRdb to the reads, yields one record per CDR3 protein. The sample lists over 200,000 distinct CDR3 sequences, roughly 15% occurring once. This entry comes from a study of T cell repertoires in cytomegalovirus infection. Looking at the study overall: Both CMV infection and a matching HLA type were indicated by public TCR beta signatures.

Study-level results: The ex vivo response was dominated by HLA-C-restricted CMV-specific TCR beta clonotypes. Summed frequency of shared TCR beta families picked out CMV carriers who also had the relevant HLA.

This receptor was obtained from a human donor in good health (CMV status not recorded). Some clones in this sample may be carry-over from other donors' samples. The chain employs TRBV25-1 and TRBJ2-7, with TRBD2 matching 9 bases. The sequenced material came from PBMCs. CDR3 DNA sequence: TGTGCCAGTGAGAGGGTCGGGACTAGCCCTTCTCGGGAGCAGTACTTC. Amino acid sequence: CASERVGTSPSREQYF.